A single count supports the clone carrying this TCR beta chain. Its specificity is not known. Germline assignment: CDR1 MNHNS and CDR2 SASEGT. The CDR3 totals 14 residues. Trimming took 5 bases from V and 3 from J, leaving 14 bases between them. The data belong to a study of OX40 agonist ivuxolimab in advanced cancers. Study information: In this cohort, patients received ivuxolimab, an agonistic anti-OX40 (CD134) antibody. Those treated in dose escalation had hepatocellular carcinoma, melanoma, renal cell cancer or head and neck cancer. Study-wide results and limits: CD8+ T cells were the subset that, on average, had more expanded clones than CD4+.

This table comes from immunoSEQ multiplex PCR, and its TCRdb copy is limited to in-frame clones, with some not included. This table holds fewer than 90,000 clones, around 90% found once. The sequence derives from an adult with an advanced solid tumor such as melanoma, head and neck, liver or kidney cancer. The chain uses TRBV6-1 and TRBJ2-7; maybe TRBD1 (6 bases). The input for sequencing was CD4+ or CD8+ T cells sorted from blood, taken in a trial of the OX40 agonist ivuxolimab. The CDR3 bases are TGTGCCAGCAGTCCCAGGGGAATGTACTACGAGCAGTACTTC. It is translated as CASSPRGMYYEQYF.